A single sample gave rise to the 21 T cell receptor beta chains below, sequenced in a study of Ad26.COV2.S vaccination and SARS-CoV-2 variants. Sequencing was performed with immunoSEQ multiplex PCR; in TCRdb, only in-frame clones are kept and a portion is missing. The sample lists around 300,000 clones; 88% were seen once. The treatment here: roughly 18 received Ad26.COV2.S at low or high dose, single or two shots; roughly five received placebo; per-sample allocation not given. Collection of the samples took place on day 63 after the first injection of vaccine or placebo. The material sequenced was peripheral blood, taken in a trial of Ad26.COV2.S vaccine versus placebo. These receptors came from a person aged 18 to 65 who received the Ad26.COV2.S COVID-19 vaccine or a placebo.

The rearrangement joins TRBV24-1 to TRBJ2-5; 13 positions match TRBD2. This CDR3 contains 17 residues. Germline V CDR1 and CDR2: KGHDR, SFDVKD. Trimming removed 2 bases from V and 0 bases from J; junction bases left unmatched: 2. CDR3 in DNA: TGTGCCACCAGTGATTCGGGACTAGCGGGGAACCAAGAGACCCAGTACTTC. Encoded protein: CATSDSGLAGNQETQYF.

V and J are TRBV5-1 and TRBJ1-2; D call uncertain. V was cut by 0 bases and J by 6 bases, with 6 bases left in between. The CDR3 totals 12 residues. The germline V gene encodes CDR1 SGHRS and CDR2 YFSETQ. The DNA of the CDR3 is TGCGCCAGCAGCTTGGAAGGTCATGGCTACACCTTC. Its protein product is CASSLEGHGYTF.

This clone was counted ten times or more. V gene TRBV19 combines with J gene TRBJ1-2; D perhaps matches TRBD1 (5 bases). The CDR3 is made up of 15 amino acids. The V and J ends lost 5 bases and 2 bases respectively, with 15 bases between them. Germline values: CDR1 LNHDA, CDR2 SQIVND (reference sequence). CDR3 nucleotide sequence: TGTGCCAGTAGTCTGATCTCCGGGACGAACTATGGCTACACCTTC. Translating it yields CASSLISGTNYGYTF.

CDR3 sequence (DNA): TGTGCCAGCAGCCAGGAGGGGGGGAAAAACATTCAGTACTTC. It encodes CASSQEGGKNIQYF. The chain couples TRBV4-2 to TRBJ2-4; the D gene is possibly TRBD2 (7 bases). From germline, CDR1 is LGHNA and CDR2 YNFKEQ. This CDR3 has 14 amino acids. V was cut by 3 bases and J by 4 bases, with 10 bases left in between.

The rearrangement uses TRBV7-9 and TRBJ1-2; 9 bases are a match to TRBD1. The germline gives CDR1 SEHNR, CDR2 FQNEAQ (reference sequence). The CDR3 consists of 12 residues. Losses at the gene ends were 7 bases for V and 10 bases for J; bases not matched to a gene: 7. The CDR3 nucleotides are TGTGCCAGCACCCGGACAGGGGATGACTACACCTTC. This encodes CASTRTGDDYTF.

J is TRBJ2-5 and V is TRBV27; D uncertain. There are 16 residues in the CDR3. Trimming shortened V by 0 bases and J by 0 bases, and 11 bases separated the two germline ends. Germline assignment: CDR1 MNHEY and CDR2 SMNVEV (reference sequence). As DNA, the CDR3 is TGTGCCAGCAGTTTATCTAATCTCCTTTACCAAGAGACCCAGTACTTC. Translated, it gives CASSLSNLLYQETQYF.

The chain recombines TRBV3-1 (or the pseudogene TRBV3-2) with TRBJ1-5; D gene ambiguous. Between the trimmed V and J ends, which lost 0 bases and 7 bases, there was a span of 7 bases. This CDR3 has 13 amino acids. The germline V gene encodes CDR1 LGHDT and CDR2 YNNKEL (reference sequence). CDR3: CASSQDVDQPQHF. The CDR3 coding sequence is TGTGCCAGCAGCCAAGATGTGGACCAGCCCCAGCATTTT.

The chain carries TRBV5-6 and TRBJ2-1; 7 bases are a match to TRBD2. The CDR3 loop spans 16 amino acids. V gave up 1 base and J gave up 3 bases; unmatched junction bases: 7. Per the germline V gene, CDR1 is SGHDT and CDR2 is YYEEEE. CDR3 nucleotide sequence: TGTGCCAGCAGCTTGATTCGTGGGGGGGACTACAATGAGCAGTTCTTC. Translated, it gives CASSLIRGGDYNEQFF.

This chain joins TRBV19 and TRBJ2-1, with TRBD2 matching over 7 bases. V was pared by 3 bases and J by 4 bases, with 9 bases of the junction left unmatched. This CDR3 spans 16 amino acids. Germline V gene data show CDR1 as LNHDA and CDR2 as SQIVND (reference sequence). The CDR3 DNA reads TGTGCCAGTAGTATGGAGGCTAGCGGAGCTTACAATGAGCAGTTCTTC. It yields the protein CASSMEASGAYNEQFF.

The V call is TRBV14, the J call TRBJ1-1, with 10 bases lining up with TRBD1. The CDR3 is made up of 16 amino acids. The germline gives CDR1 SGHDN, CDR2 FVKESK. Trimming at V came to 3 bases and at J to 1 base, leaving 5 bases not matched to a gene. The CDR3 bases are TGTGCCAGCAGCCACAGACAGGGGGCAGGGAACACTGAAGCTTTCTTT. Amino acid sequence: CASSHRQGAGNTEAFF.

V is TRBV6-5 and J is TRBJ2-1, with no clear D. Germline V gene data show CDR1 as MNHEY and CDR2 as SVGAGI. CDR3 length: 13 residues. V dropped 11 bases and J dropped 2 bases, with 13 bases sitting between them. CDR3 DNA: TGTGCCTGCGAAGTTACAACCTACAATGAGCAGTTCTTC. Protein product: CACEVTTYNEQFF.

V and J are TRBV7-3 and TRBJ2-1; 7 nucleotides align to TRBD2. The trim removed 1 base at V and 4 bases at J, leaving 13 bases unmatched. Germline V gene sequence: CDR1 SGHTA, CDR2 FQGTGA. This CDR3 region has 18 residues. The CDR3 region is CASSLNLGLAEGYNEQFF. The CDR3 DNA reads as TGTGCCAGCAGCTTAAATTTAGGGCTAGCGGAGGGATACAATGAGCAGTTCTTC. Together with reference TRBV7-3 and TRBJ2-1, the CDR3 gives the full variable domain: GAGVSQTPSNKVTEKGKYVELRCDPISGHTALYWYRQSLGQGPEFLIYFQGTGAADDSGLPNDRFFAVRPEGSVSTLKIQRTERGDSAVYLCASSLNLGLAEGYNEQFFGPGTRLTVL.

V gene TRBV6-5 combines with J gene TRBJ2-1; D may be TRBD2 (5 bases). The CDR3 contains 14 residues. V dropped 6 bases and J dropped 1 base, with 10 bases sitting between them. The germline CDR1 and CDR2 sequences are MNHEY and SVGAGI. The CDR3 nucleotides read TGTGCCAGCAGCCGGACTTATTCCTACAATGAGCAGTTCTTC. Translated: CASSRTYSYNEQFF.

The rearrangement links TRBV7-6 to TRBJ1-2; TRBD1 agrees at 7 bases. The CDR3 has 12 residues. The V segment lost 5 bases and the J segment 6 bases; nucleotides outside the gene matches: 3. Per the germline V gene, CDR1 is SGHVS and CDR2 is FNYEAQ. The CDR3 DNA is TGTGCCAGCAGCCAGGGGGGGAATGGCTACACCTTC. Translating it yields CASSQGGNGYTF.

The rearrangement uses TRBV11-2 and TRBJ2-1; D uncertain. The CDR3 consists of 15 residues. Trimming stripped 3 bases from V and 3 bases from J, with 12 bases between. The germline CDR1 and CDR2 sequences are SGHAT and FQNNGV. The CDR3 DNA reads as TGTGCCAGCAGCTTTCAGCGTGGAGACTACAATGAGCAGTTCTTC. Protein product: CASSFQRGDYNEQFF.

The rearrangement links TRBV19 to TRBJ2-3; no clear D. In germline, CDR1 is LNHDA, CDR2 SQIVND (reference sequence). V was pared by 3 bases and J by 5 bases, with 9 bases between. This CDR3 spans 13 amino acids. CDR3 residues: CASSMGWGDTQYF. CDR3 coding DNA: TGTGCCAGTAGTATGGGTTGGGGAGATACGCAGTATTTT.

V and J are TRBV4-2 and TRBJ1-5; D uncertain. V was trimmed by 0 bases and J by 6 bases, leaving 6 bases between them. From germline, CDR1 is LGHNA and CDR2 YNFKEQ. This CDR3 region has 13 residues. The CDR3 region is CASSQDRIQPQHF. The CDR3 nucleotides are TGTGCCAGCAGCCAAGATAGGATTCAGCCCCAGCATTTT.

The chain couples TRBV7-3 to TRBJ1-2; TRBD1 agrees at 8 bases. CDR3 length: 14 amino acids. V trimming: 1 base; J trimming: 6 bases; junction bases outside the gene matches: 4. Germline V lookup: CDR1 SGHTA, CDR2 FQGTGA. This CDR3 is CASSLRGQGDGYTF. The CDR3 nucleotides read TGTGCCAGCAGCTTAAGAGGACAGGGCGATGGCTACACCTTC.

The chain couples TRBV19 to TRBJ1-5; TRBD1 might be the D (5 bases). The V gene lost 7 bases and the J gene lost 9 bases, with 16 bases spanning the gap. CDR1 is LNHDA, CDR2 SQIVND, per germline (reference sequence). The CDR3 has 13 residues. The CDR3 protein is CASKQEPGWPQHF. Written as DNA, the CDR3 is TGTGCCAGTAAACAGGAGCCCGGGTGGCCCCAGCATTTT.

The chain couples TRBV30 to TRBJ1-5, with 11 bases matching TRBD1. The V gene's germline CDR1 is GTSNPN and CDR2 SVGIG (reference sequence). V lost 1 base to trimming and J lost 0 bases; unmatched junction nucleotides: 8. The length of the CDR3 is 18 residues. The CDR3 bases are TGTGCCTGGAGTGGGGACAGGGGGTTCCCTTATAGCAATCAGCCCCAGCATTTT. As protein: CAWSGDRGFPYSNQPQHF.

Only one count was recorded for this clone. The chain has TRBV30 and TRBJ1-2; D may be TRBD1 (6 bases). From germline, CDR1 is GTSNPN and CDR2 SVGIG (reference sequence). The length of the CDR3 is 13 residues. Trimming removed 8 bases at V and 0 bases at J, with 13 bases between. The CDR3 sequence: CARHRDSNYGYTF. Here the CDR3 DNA reads TGTGCCCGCCACAGGGATTCTAACTATGGCTACACCTTC.